A selection of T cell receptor beta chains follows, all from one sample in a study of beta chain features in type 1 diabetes. Method: immunoSEQ multiplex PCR; TCRdb's copy keeps in-frame clones and lacks some. The table shows 300,000 to 350,000 clones, with approximately 12% occurring only once. The specimen sequenced was naive CD4+ T cells from blood. The source of these receptors is a woman aged 18-29 years with type 1 diabetes. Both conserved end residues are part of each CDR3. The order of the fields is CDR3 DNA, CDR3 protein, D gene, clone size, J gene, V gene. A D gene is named only where the DNA matches it firmly. A clone size is listed for some rows: how often the clone was seen (once, few, many), or a class if it is expanded.

DNA: TGTGCCAGCAGCTCCGGGACAGGGGGCAGTCAGCCCCAGCATTTT
CDR3: CASSSGTGGSQPQHF
D: TRBD1
size: few
J: TRBJ1-5
V: TRBV5-6

DNA: TGTGCCAGCGAAGCGGGAGATTCAGATACGCAGTATTTT
CDR3: CASEAGDSDTQYF
D: TRBD2
size: NA
J: TRBJ2-3
V: TRBV6-6

DNA: TGTGCCAGTGGACAGTATAGCAATCAGCCCCAGCATTTT
CDR3: CASGQYSNQPQHF
D: NA
size: few
J: TRBJ1-5
V: TRBV6-5

DNA: TGTGCCAGCAGCCATCTCCGGGAGAGGCCAGAGACCCAGTACTTC
CDR3: CASSHLRERPETQYF
D: NA
size: NA
J: TRBJ2-5
V: TRBV4-2

DNA: TGTGCCAGCGGCAGCGGGAGGGCCGCTACCAATGAGCAGTTCTTC
CDR3: CASGSGRAATNEQFF
D: TRBD2
size: few
J: TRBJ2-1
V: TRBV7-2

DNA: TGCGCCAGCAGCCGTTCCGGACAGAGCAATCAGCCCCAGCATTTT
CDR3: CASSRSGQSNQPQHF
D: NA
size: NA
J: TRBJ1-5
V: TRBV4-1

DNA: TGTGCCAGCAGCTCGGACATTCTCTCCTACAATGAGCAGTTCTTC
CDR3: CASSSDILSYNEQFF
D: NA
size: few
J: TRBJ2-1
V: TRBV7-2

DNA: TGTGCCAGCGGCCAATCAAGGGGTCCCTACGAGCAGTACTTC
CDR3: CASGQSRGPYEQYF
D: NA
size: few
J: TRBJ2-7
V: TRBV28

DNA: TGTGCCATCAGTGAGTCCCCAGGAGGGAATAGCAATCAGCCCCAGCATTTT
CDR3: CAISESPGGNSNQPQHF
D: NA
size: few
J: TRBJ1-5
V: TRBV10-3

DNA: TGTGCCAGTAGTCCTGGACAGGCCGGGGCCAACGTCCTGACTTTC
CDR3: CASSPGQAGANVLTF
D: TRBD1
size: few
J: TRBJ2-6
V: TRBV19

DNA: TGTGCCAGCAGCCCCGGTAGCGGACGTACGCAGTATTTT
CDR3: CASSPGSGRTQYF
D: NA
size: NA
J: TRBJ2-3
V: TRBV28

DNA: TGCGCCAGCAGCTTGGGAGACGGGGGGGTCACTGAAGCTTTCTTT
CDR3: CASSLGDGGVTEAFF
D: NA
size: few
J: TRBJ1-1
V: TRBV5-1

DNA: TGTGCCAGCGCGGGCCGATACTCTGGGGCCAACGTCCTGACTTTC
CDR3: CASAGRYSGANVLTF
D: NA
size: NA
J: TRBJ2-6
V: TRBV7-2

DNA: TGTGCCAGCAGTTACTTAGCTAGGGGGGAGGGAGGCTACACCTTC
CDR3: CASSYLARGEGGYTF
D: NA
size: few
J: TRBJ1-2
V: TRBV6-6

DNA: TGTGCCAGCAGTTCCCGAGGAGGCGGCACAGATACGCAGTATTTT
CDR3: CASSSRGGGTDTQYF
D: NA
size: few
J: TRBJ2-3
V: TRBV6-9

DNA: TGTGCCACCAGCAGAGATCCGACTAGCGGGGGACTCAATGAGCAGTTCTTC
CDR3: CATSRDPTSGGLNEQFF
D: TRBD2
size: NA
J: TRBJ2-1
V: TRBV15

DNA: TGTGCCAGCAGTTTACGTCCGGGAGGGCTTGGGGAGCAGTTCTTC
CDR3: CASSLRPGGLGEQFF
D: TRBD2
size: few
J: TRBJ2-1
V: TRBV28

DNA: TGTGCCAGCAGCTCAAAGACCTCTAGCGTGGACTATGAGCAGTTCTTC
CDR3: CASSSKTSSVDYEQFF
D: NA
size: few
J: TRBJ2-1
V: TRBV5-4

DNA: TGTGCCAGCAGCTTAGCGATGGACAGGGATGAAGCTTTCTTT
CDR3: CASSLAMDRDEAFF
D: TRBD1
size: few
J: TRBJ1-1
V: TRBV7-9

DNA: TGCGCCAGCAGCTTGGAGTTCGTAGTCGAGCAGTACTTC
CDR3: CASSLEFVVEQYF
D: NA
size: few
J: TRBJ2-7
V: TRBV5-1

DNA: TGTGCCAGCACCGTTGATCCACGGAGCTCCTACGAGCAGTACTTC
CDR3: CASTVDPRSSYEQYF
D: NA
size: NA
J: TRBJ2-7
V: TRBV6-6

DNA: TGTGCCAGCAGGCGACAGGCGCACACTGAAGCTTTCTTT
CDR3: CASRRQAHTEAFF
D: NA
size: NA
J: TRBJ1-1
V: TRBV6-5

DNA: TGTGCCAGCGCCTTGGGACAGGGGAATGAAAAACTGTTTTTT
CDR3: CASALGQGNEKLFF
D: TRBD1
size: NA
J: TRBJ1-4
V: TRBV27

DNA: TGTGCCAGCAGCTTAGTAGGAGGGGCCGCCTTAGGCTACACCTTC
CDR3: CASSLVGGAALGYTF
D: NA
size: NA
J: TRBJ1-2
V: TRBV7-9

DNA: TGTGCCAGCAGGACGGGAGGGGAGGACGAGCAGTTCTTC
CDR3: CASRTGGEDEQFF
D: TRBD2
size: few
J: TRBJ2-1
V: TRBV11-2

DNA: TGTGCCAGCTCACCGGGGGACAGGCGAGAATCTGGAAACACCATATATTTT
CDR3: CASSPGDRRESGNTIYF
D: TRBD1
size: few
J: TRBJ1-3
V: TRBV18

DNA: TGTGCCAGCAGCTTGGCCCAGGGGGCAGCTTTCTTT
CDR3: CASSLAQGAAFF
D: TRBD1
size: NA
J: TRBJ1-1
V: TRBV5-6

DNA: TGTGCCAGCAGCTTATCCAGGAAAGAGACCCAGTACTTC
CDR3: CASSLSRKETQYF
D: NA
size: few
J: TRBJ2-5
V: TRBV7-3

DNA: TGTGCCAGCAGCGTAGCTGGAGCGGGAGTTGTTGAGCAGTTCTTC
CDR3: CASSVAGAGVVEQFF
D: TRBD2
size: few
J: TRBJ2-1
V: TRBV9

DNA: TGTGCCAGCAGCGCCACGGATGGCTACACCTTC
CDR3: CASSATDGYTF
D: NA
size: NA
J: TRBJ1-2
V: TRBV7-9

DNA: TGCAGCGCCGGCCCCGGAGGGTCTGGAGGCTACACCTTC
CDR3: CSAGPGGSGGYTF
D: NA
size: few
J: TRBJ1-2
V: TRBV29-1

DNA: TGTGCCAGCAGCAAAGCGCGGGAACAGGGGGCTAATCAGCCCCAGCATTTT
CDR3: CASSKAREQGANQPQHF
D: NA
size: once
J: TRBJ1-5
V: TRBV21-1

DNA: TGTGCCAGCAGCCCTGGGACTAGCGGGAGCACAGATACGCAGTATTTT
CDR3: CASSPGTSGSTDTQYF
D: TRBD2
size: few
J: TRBJ2-3
V: TRBV5-4

DNA: TGTGCCAGCAGCGCCTACCTGACAGGGGCGGTGGCTTTCTTT
CDR3: CASSAYLTGAVAFF
D: TRBD1
size: few
J: TRBJ1-1
V: TRBV9

DNA: TGTGCCAGCAGTTTATCGTACAGCTCCTACGAGCAGTACTTC
CDR3: CASSLSYSSYEQYF
D: NA
size: NA
J: TRBJ2-7
V: TRBV27

DNA: TGTGCCAGCAGCCAAGATGCCCCGGGTGTGGCCCCCAATCAGCCCCAGCATTTT
CDR3: CASSQDAPGVAPNQPQHF
D: NA
size: NA
J: TRBJ1-5
V: TRBV4-2

DNA: TGCAGCGTTGAAACAAGGGGACTAGCTCGCTACGAGCAGTACTTC
CDR3: CSVETRGLARYEQYF
D: TRBD2
size: NA
J: TRBJ2-7
V: TRBV29-1

DNA: TGTGCCTGGACTCCACTGGCGGGGGAGCAGTTCTTC
CDR3: CAWTPLAGEQFF
D: NA
size: few
J: TRBJ2-1
V: TRBV30

DNA: TGTGCCAGCAGCCCCCGGCGGGAGTACAATGAGCAGTTCTTC
CDR3: CASSPRREYNEQFF
D: TRBD2
size: few
J: TRBJ2-1
V: TRBV9

DNA: TGTGCCAGCAGTTATAGTCGGGGCGGACTATACAATGAGCAGTTCTTC
CDR3: CASSYSRGGLYNEQFF
D: NA
size: NA
J: TRBJ2-1
V: TRBV6-5

DNA: TGTGCCTGGGGCCTTGGCGGTGGCTACACCTTC
CDR3: CAWGLGGGYTF
D: NA
size: NA
J: TRBJ1-2
V: TRBV30

DNA: TGTGCCTGGAGTGGGGGTAGCGGGAGCTCTTCCTACAATGAGCAGTTCTTC
CDR3: CAWSGGSGSSSYNEQFF
D: TRBD2
size: NA
J: TRBJ2-1
V: TRBV30

DNA: TGCGCCAGCAGCCAAGAGATTCAGGTATCAGCTTTCTTT
CDR3: CASSQEIQVSAFF
D: NA
size: NA
J: TRBJ1-1
V: TRBV4-1

DNA: TGTGCCAGTAGGGGGGCGCGGGACACCGGGGAGCTGTTTTTT
CDR3: CASRGARDTGELFF
D: NA
size: few
J: TRBJ2-2
V: TRBV19

DNA: TGTGCCAGCAGTTCGACTAGCGGGAGTCCAGAGACCCAGTACTTC
CDR3: CASSSTSGSPETQYF
D: TRBD2
size: few
J: TRBJ2-5
V: TRBV6-6

DNA: TGTGCCAGCTCACCAGCACTGTACAATGAGCAGTTCTTC
CDR3: CASSPALYNEQFF
D: NA
size: NA
J: TRBJ2-1
V: TRBV18

DNA: TGCGCCAGCAGCTCGGGACAGGGGGCGCACAATGAGCAGTTCTTC
CDR3: CASSSGQGAHNEQFF
D: TRBD1
size: few
J: TRBJ2-1
V: TRBV5-1

DNA: TGCAGCGTAAGGCCGACTGGGACTAGCGGGATTAGCACAGATACGCAGTATTTT
CDR3: CSVRPTGTSGISTDTQYF
D: TRBD2
size: few
J: TRBJ2-3
V: TRBV29-1

DNA: TGTGCCAGCTCACCGCTTAGTTTGACAGGAGGCACTGAAGCTTTCTTT
CDR3: CASSPLSLTGGTEAFF
D: NA
size: few
J: TRBJ1-1
V: TRBV18

DNA: TGTGCCAGCTCACCAGGGAGAGGCGGGGCCAACGTCCTGACTTTC
CDR3: CASSPGRGGANVLTF
D: NA
size: NA
J: TRBJ2-6
V: TRBV18

DNA: TGTGCCAGCAGCGTCGGGACAGTGAATTATGTGGAGACCTTC
CDR3: CASSVGTVNYVETF
D: TRBD1
size: NA
J: TRBJ1-2
V: TRBV7-9